This paragraph reports one TCR beta chain. The antigen is not known. CD45RO-negative cells were positively selected for CCR7, leaving out terminally differentiated effector memory CD45RA+ cells. Among the donors, all were Caucasian adults who lived in Nashville, Tennessee. These data originate in a study of shared clonotypes between healthy human individuals. Study-level results: Sharing across four donors was highest in naive CD4 (around 5%) and lowest in memory CD8 (approximately 0.4%).

Original processing methods: There were no quality scores in the junction-only immunoSEQ sequences, so filtering differed. Measured with immunoSEQ multiplex PCR; TCRdb has only the in-frame clones, and not every one. The V and J calls and clone size come from that table; D and trimming were worked out from the DNA. The sample includes about 650,000 clones, nearly 97% of them seen just once. The germline CDR1 and CDR2 sequences are MDHEN and SYDVKM. J was trimmed by 3 bases and V by 6 bases; bases with no gene match: 8. CDR3 length equals 15 residues. The rearrangement uses TRBV28 and TRBJ2-7; 10 nucleotides align to TRBD1. Sequencing input: naive CD8+ T cells sorted from blood. This clonotype originated in a woman aged 25-40 years in good health. The CDR3 DNA reads TGTGCCAGCAGGGACTCGGGGGACAGGGGCTACGAGCAGTACTTC. Protein: CASRDSGDRGYEQYF.